A single sample gave rise to the 21 T cell receptor beta chains below, sequenced in a study of T cell repertoires in cytomegalovirus infection. The antigens for these receptors are not known. TCRdb processed the reads anew with MiXCR; each CDR3 protein has one entry. The repertoire holds 570,000 or so distinct CDR3 sequences, with approximately 40% as singletons. Sample: cultured PBMCs, taken from culture after CMV antigen stimulation. These receptors all come from a human donor in good health (CMV status not recorded). Some clones in this sample may be carry-over from other donors' samples.

V usage is TRBV28 and J usage is TRBJ2-2; a weak D match, TRBD2 (5 bases). The CDR3 is 17 residues long. Per germline, CDR1 MDHEN and CDR2 SYDVKM. V was trimmed by 5 bases and J by 3 bases, leaving 19 bases between them. CDR3 DNA: TGTGCCAGCAGTCGGAGGAGGCGCCTGACGGACACCGGGGAGCTGTTTTTT. Translated: CASSRRRRLTDTGELFF.

J is TRBJ2-1 and V is TRBV29-1; D unclear. Germline CDR1 reads SQVTM; CDR2 reads ANQGSEA. This CDR3 has 13 residues. V dropped 3 bases and J dropped 0 bases, with 6 bases sitting between them. The CDR3 nucleotides read TGCAGCGTTGAGTGGGTCTCCTACAATGAGCAGTTCTTC. Encoded protein: CSVEWVSYNEQFF.

The chain employs TRBV12-3 or TRBV12-4 and TRBJ1-1; 9 nucleotides line up with TRBD1. The CDR3 has 14 residues. Trimming took 7 bases from V and 7 from J; bases not matched to a gene: 10. CDR3 DNA: TGTGCCAGCAAGGCCCCGGGACAGGGTTATGAAGCTTTCTTT. The encoded protein is CASKAPGQGYEAFF.

The gene calls are TRBV20-1 and TRBJ2-7, with 7 bases that match TRBD2. The CDR3 sequence is 14 residues long. The germline V gene encodes CDR1 DFQATT and CDR2 SNEGSKA (reference sequence). Unmatched junction bases numbered 11, after V lost 6 bases and J lost 3 bases. CDR3 bases: TGCAGTGCGAGGCGTAGCGGGCAAGACTACGAGCAGTACTTC. Its translation: CSARRSGQDYEQYF.

The chain joins TRBV20-1 to TRBJ1-1; weak D call: TRBD1 (6 bases). Looked up from germline, CDR1 is DFQATT and CDR2 is SNEGSKA (reference sequence). V shed 4 bases and J shed 8 bases, with 17 bases lying between them. The CDR3 runs 13 residues. CDR3 DNA: TGCAGTGCTATCAACCCGACAGGCGGGGAAGCTTTCTTT. Amino acids: CSAINPTGGEAFF.

The chain employs TRBV7-2 and TRBJ2-1; TRBD1 is a possible D gene (5 bases). CDR1 is SGHTA, CDR2 FQGNSA, per germline. CDR3 length: 12 amino acids. Trimming took 5 bases from V and 8 from J, leaving 10 bases between them. CDR3: CASSPQGYEQFF. The CDR3 nucleotides are TGTGCCAGCAGCCCGCAGGGCTATGAGCAGTTCTTC.

This clonotype is a singleton in its sample. This rearrangement joins TRBV20-1 to TRBJ2-1; D might be TRBD1 or TRBD2, each matching 6 bases. The germline V and J ends were trimmed by 6 bases and 2 bases, with 11 bases remaining between them. The germline CDR1 and CDR2 sequences are DFQATT and SNEGSKA (reference sequence). The CDR3 is 13 amino acids. The CDR3 sequence: CSAPGGAYNEQFF. As DNA, the CDR3 is TGCAGTGCCCCCGGGGGCGCCTACAATGAGCAGTTCTTC.

This sequence joins TRBV6-2 or TRBV6-3 and TRBJ1-5; the D is unclear. Germline V lookup: CDR1 MNHEY, CDR2 SVGEGT. V lost 0 bases, J lost 8 bases, and 8 bases lay in between. The CDR3 spans 13 residues. The CDR3 nucleotides are TGTGCCAGCAGTTACTCGAGACCGGAGCCCCAGCATTTT. Its protein is CASSYSRPEPQHF.

The genes are TRBV7-6 and TRBJ2-3; the D gene is possibly TRBD1 (6 bases). Germline V gene data show CDR1 as SGHVS and CDR2 as FNYEAQ. The length of the CDR3 is 17 residues. Deletions cut 3 bases from V and 2 bases from J, with 18 bases between. The DNA of the CDR3 is TGTGCCAGCAGCTTTCCACCTGGGACACCCTACACAGATACGCAGTATTTT. Protein product: CASSFPPGTPYTDTQYF.

The J gene is TRBJ1-5, the V gene TRBV6-1; 8 positions agree with TRBD1. Germline CDR1 and CDR2: MNHNS and SASEGT. There are 13 residues in the CDR3. V shed 6 bases, J shed 7 bases, and the junction held 5 bases outside the gene matches. In DNA, the CDR3 is TGTGCCAGCAGCCACAGGGGGGACCAGCCCCAGCATTTT. Amino acid sequence: CASSHRGDQPQHF.

The table lists this clonotype with a few counts. The gene calls are TRBV11-2 and TRBJ2-1, with D possibly matching TRBD2 (6 bases). The germline V gene encodes CDR1 SGHAT and CDR2 FQNNGV. Trimming left V 5 bases short and J 4 bases short, with 18 bases between. CDR3 length equals 16 residues. The DNA for the CDR3 is TGTGCCAGCAGCCCTTCTAGCGCAAGCTTTTACAATGAGCAGTTCTTC. Protein product: CASSPSSASFYNEQFF.

The genes are TRBV7-2 and TRBJ2-7, with 10 bases fitting TRBD2. The length of the CDR3 is 15 residues. Per germline, CDR1 SGHTA and CDR2 FQGNSA. J gave up 3 bases and V 5 bases, and 7 bases lay outside the gene matches. The CDR3 protein is CASSKLAGTLYEQYF. CDR3 coding DNA: TGTGCCAGCAGCAAACTAGCGGGAACACTCTACGAGCAGTACTTC.

The rearrangement uses TRBV7-9 and TRBJ2-2; unclear D gene. This CDR3 has 12 residues. V shed 7 bases and J shed 5 bases, with 8 bases lying between them. CDR1 and CDR2 from the germline V gene are SEHNR and FQNEAQ (reference sequence). The CDR3 coding sequence is TGTGCCAGCACCTTTCGGACCGGGGAGCTGTTTTTT. This gives the protein CASTFRTGELFF.

The chain carries TRBV6-1 and TRBJ2-3; 11 positions match TRBD2. With V trimmed by 6 bases and J by 4 bases, 6 bases remained unmatched. Germline loops: CDR1 MNHNS, CDR2 SASEGT. The CDR3 contains 15 residues. As DNA, the CDR3 is TGTGCCAGCAGGGAACAACTAGCGGGAGCAGATACGCAGTATTTT. It is translated as CASREQLAGADTQYF.

A few counts support this clonotype. The chain has TRBV6-2 or TRBV6-3 and TRBJ2-3, with 7 bases aligning to TRBD1. With 7 bases clipped from V and 4 bases from J, the junction kept 8 bases outside the gene matches. CDR1 MNHEY and CDR2 SVGEGT come from the germline V gene. This CDR3 has 14 residues. The CDR3 DNA reads TGTGCCAGCACCCCTCAAGGGGGCGCAGATACGCAGTATTTT. Translating it yields CASTPQGGADTQYF.

The J gene is TRBJ2-1, the V gene TRBV4-1, with D tentatively TRBD1 or TRBD2 (5 bases each). Germline loops: CDR1 MGHRA, CDR2 YSYEKL. V was clipped by 3 bases and J by 6 bases, with 24 bases between them. CDR3 length: 18 amino acids. CDR3 amino acids: CASSHGRTASGRSNEQFF. DNA of the CDR3: TGCGCCAGCAGCCACGGAAGAACGGCCTCAGGGAGAAGCAATGAGCAGTTCTTC.

This clonotype showed up just once. J is TRBJ1-4 and V is TRBV10-1; no clear D gene. The V gene's germline CDR1 is WNHNN and CDR2 SYGVQD (reference sequence). Trimming took 8 bases from V and 0 from J, leaving 7 bases between them. This CDR3 is built from 13 residues. CDR3 nucleotides: TGCGCCAGCCAAGACTCAACTAATGAAAAACTGTTTTTT. Encoded protein: CASQDSTNEKLFF.

The chain joins TRBV9 to TRBJ1-2; no firm D call. CDR1 is SGDLS, CDR2 YYNGEE, per germline. With 0 bases removed from V and 2 bases from J, the gap between germline ends came to 11 bases. The CDR3 extends over 15 amino acids. The CDR3 sequence: CASSVGSVGNYGYTF. Written as DNA, the CDR3 is TGTGCCAGCAGCGTAGGTTCCGTGGGCAACTATGGCTACACCTTC.

This clonotype was counted a few times. The V gene is TRBV27, the J gene TRBJ2-5; D is unclear. The CDR3 loop spans 13 amino acids. Germline-derived CDR1 and CDR2 are MNHEY and SMNVEV (reference sequence). V lost 6 bases, J lost 0 bases, and 8 bases lay in between. Here the CDR3 DNA reads TGTGCCAGCAGGGTGCTCGACCAAGAGACCCAGTACTTC. Amino acids: CASRVLDQETQYF.

In its sample, this clonotype was seen a few times. The chain carries TRBV4-2 and TRBJ1-6, with D unresolved. This CDR3 is 16 amino acids long. The germline V gene has CDR1 LGHNA and CDR2 YNFKEQ. V shed 0 bases and J shed 6 bases, with 12 bases lying between them. CDR3 loop: CASSQDMARGNSPLHF. The CDR3 DNA reads as TGTGCCAGCAGCCAAGATATGGCCCGGGGTAATTCACCCCTCCACTTT.

In its sample, this clonotype was seen once. The V and J genes are TRBV10-3 and TRBJ2-5; 8 bases are shared with TRBD2. CDR1 ENHRY and CDR2 SYGVKD come from the germline V gene. There are 15 residues in the CDR3. The junction had 9 bases not matched to a gene; V was cut back by 4 bases and J by 5 bases. The CDR3 here is CAISVGAGDGETQYF. The CDR3 DNA sequence: TGTGCCATCAGTGTGGGAGCGGGAGACGGCGAGACCCAGTACTTC.